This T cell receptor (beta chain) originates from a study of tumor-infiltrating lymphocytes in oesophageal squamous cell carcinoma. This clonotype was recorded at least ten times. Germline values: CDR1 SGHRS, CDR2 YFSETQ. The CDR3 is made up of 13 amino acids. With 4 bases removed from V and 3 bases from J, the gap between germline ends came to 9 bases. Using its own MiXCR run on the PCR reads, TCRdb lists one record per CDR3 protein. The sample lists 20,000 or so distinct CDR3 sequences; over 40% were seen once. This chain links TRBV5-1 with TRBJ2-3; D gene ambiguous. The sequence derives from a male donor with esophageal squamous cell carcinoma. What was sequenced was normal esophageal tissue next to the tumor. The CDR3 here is CASSVLMTDTQYF. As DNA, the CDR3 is TGCGCCAGCAGCGTTTTAATGACAGATACGCAGTATTTT. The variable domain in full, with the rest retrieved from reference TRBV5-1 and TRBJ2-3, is KAGVTQTPRYLIKTRGQQVTLSCSPISGHRSVSWYQQTPGQGLQFLFEYFSETQRNKGNFPGRFSGRQFSNSRSEMNVSTLELGDSALYLCASSVLMTDTQYFGPGTRLTVL.